Below, 26 T cell receptor beta chains from the same sample are listed, as sequenced in a study of glioma-infiltrating T cells after dendritic cell vaccination. Assay: immunoSEQ multiplex PCR; the TCRdb copy retains only in-frame clones and omits some. The table has just over 2,500 clones, 75% to 85% seen once. Time point of the sample: after dendritic cell vaccination, including at tumor progression/relapse. Autologous tumor lysate was loaded overnight onto monocyte-derived dendritic cells grown seven to eight days with IL-4 and GM-CSF. Sequencing used tumor tissue, obtained after dendritic cell vaccination. These receptors were obtained from a human donor with glioblastoma.

The V call is TRBV5-1, the J call TRBJ2-6, with TRBD2 as a possible D gene (5 bases). The germline V gene has CDR1 SGHRS and CDR2 YFSETQ. V was trimmed by 1 base and J by 2 bases, leaving 10 bases between them. The CDR3 extends over 16 amino acids. CDR3 coding DNA: TGCGCCAGCAGCTTGAACGGGGTTACTGGGGCCAACGTCCTGACTTTC. Protein: CASSLNGVTGANVLTF. Looking up the rest from reference TRBV5-1 and TRBJ2-6 gives the full variable domain: KAGVTQTPRYLIKTRGQQVTLSCSPISGHRSVSWYQQTPGQGLQFLFEYFSETQRNKGNFPGRFSGRQFSNSRSEMNVSTLELGDSALYLCASSLNGVTGANVLTFGAGSRLTVL.

The V call is TRBV5-4, the J call TRBJ2-7; 12 bases fit TRBD2. V shed 4 bases and J 4 bases; nucleotides not matched to a gene: 3. CDR3 size: 14 residues. The germline V gene encodes CDR1 SGHNT and CDR2 YYREEE (reference sequence). CDR3 residues: CASSPTSGGYEQYF. DNA of the CDR3: TGTGCCAGCAGCCCTACTAGCGGGGGGTACGAGCAGTACTTC. Supplemented by reference TRBV5-4 and TRBJ2-7, the full variable domain reads ETGVTQSPTHLIKTRGQQVTLRCSSQSGHNTVSWYQQALGQGPQFIFQYYREEENGRGNFPPRFSGLQFPNYSSELNVNALELDDSALYLCASSPTSGGYEQYFGPGTRLTVT.

This chain uses TRBV7-8 with TRBJ1-2; no clear D. The germline gives CDR1 SGHVS, CDR2 FQNEAQ. This CDR3 spans 15 amino acids. Trimming removed 1 base from V and 0 bases from J, with 9 bases in between. The CDR3 DNA reads TGTGCCAGCAGCTTAGGTCCAGAGGCTAACTATGGCTACACCTTC. It translates to CASSLGPEANYGYTF.

The V gene is TRBV5-4, the J gene TRBJ1-5; D uncertain. The germline V and J ends were trimmed by 4 bases and 4 bases, with 12 bases remaining between them. The CDR3 is 14 amino acids. From germline, CDR1 is SGHNT and CDR2 YYREEE (reference sequence). Here the CDR3 reads CASSLDGKNQPQHF. Written as DNA, the CDR3 is TGTGCCAGCAGCCTAGACGGGAAGAATCAGCCCCAGCATTTT.

The chain uses TRBV5-4 and TRBJ1-2, with no clear D. Trimming removed 4 bases from V and 5 bases from J, with 21 bases in between. Germline assignment: CDR1 SGHNT and CDR2 YYREEE (reference sequence). This CDR3 spans 16 amino acids. The CDR3: CASSPEGSGSWYGYTF. CDR3 coding DNA: TGTGCCAGCAGCCCGGAGGGAAGTGGCTCGTGGTATGGCTACACCTTC. Supplemented by reference TRBV5-4 and TRBJ1-2, the full variable domain reads ETGVTQSPTHLIKTRGQQVTLRCSSQSGHNTVSWYQQALGQGPQFIFQYYREEENGRGNFPPRFSGLQFPNYSSELNVNALELDDSALYLCASSPEGSGSWYGYTFGSGTRLTVV.

The chain employs TRBV7-9 and TRBJ2-3; D is perhaps TRBD1 (6 bases). V dropped 2 bases and J dropped 8 bases, with 11 bases sitting between them. The germline V gene has CDR1 SEHNR and CDR2 FQNEAQ (reference sequence). The CDR3 totals 13 residues. For the CDR3, the DNA is TGTGCCAGCAGCTTATGGACAGCTCGTACGCAGTATTTT. It encodes CASSLWTARTQYF.

The chain is built from TRBV4-1 and TRBJ2-1, with D tentatively TRBD2 (5 bases). Trimming shortened V by 1 base and J by 4 bases, and 11 bases separated the two germline ends. CDR3 size: 15 residues. The germline V gene has CDR1 MGHRA and CDR2 YSYEKL. CDR3 loop: CASSQGGAEYNEQFF. CDR3 coding DNA: TGCGCCAGCAGCCAAGGGGGAGCGGAGTACAATGAGCAGTTCTTC.

The rearrangement uses TRBV6-5 and TRBJ1-1; D unclear. The CDR3 covers 13 residues. Germline V gives CDR1 MNHEY, CDR2 SVGAGI. The ends were cut back, 4 bases at V and 3 bases at J, with 9 bases in the middle. CDR3 amino acids: CASSSEDYTEAFF. Written as DNA, the CDR3 is TGTGCCAGCAGTTCCGAGGACTACACTGAAGCTTTCTTT.

With regard to this clone: This sample also contains other DNA sequences that code for the same CDR3. This rearrangement joins TRBV10-3 to TRBJ1-6, with D tentatively TRBD1 (6 bases). V dropped 4 bases and J dropped 3 bases, with 10 bases sitting between them. The CDR3 loop spans 15 amino acids. Germline values: CDR1 ENHRY, CDR2 SYGVKD. The CDR3 DNA is TGTGCCATCAGTGCAGCACAGGGCTATAATTCACCCCTCCACTTT. Encoded protein: CAISAAQGYNSPLHF.

The V call is TRBV13, the J call TRBJ2-7; 8 bases align to TRBD1. V lost 4 bases and J lost 0; bases outside the gene matches: 8. CDR3 length: 16 amino acids. Germline-derived CDR1 and CDR2 are PRHDT and FYEKMQ (reference sequence). CDR3 in amino acids: CASSSETGGFSYEQYF. The CDR3 DNA is TGTGCCAGCAGCTCCGAAACAGGGGGATTCTCCTACGAGCAGTACTTC. The full variable domain, completed using reference TRBV13 and TRBJ2-7, is AAGVIQSPRHLIKEKRETATLKCYPIPRHDTVYWYQQGPGQDPQFLISFYEKMQSDKGSIPDRFSAQQFSDYHSELNMSSLELGDSALYFCASSSETGGFSYEQYFGPGTRLTVT.

The gene calls are TRBV19 and TRBJ1-5; 9 bases fit TRBD1. The CDR3 has 13 residues. V shed 8 bases, J shed 4 bases, and the junction held 3 bases outside the gene matches. Germline CDR1 and CDR2: LNHDA and SQIVND (reference sequence). The CDR3 loop reads CASSGTGNQPQHF. The CDR3 DNA reads TGTGCCAGTTCCGGGACAGGGAATCAGCCCCAGCATTTT.

The chain recombines TRBV6-6 with TRBJ1-4; the D gene is possibly TRBD1 (5 bases). The CDR3 is 15 residues long. Germline CDR1 and CDR2: MNHNY and SVGAGI (reference sequence). V was shortened by 2 bases and J by 5 bases, with 12 bases between the two germline ends. The CDR3 nucleotides read TGTGCCAGCAGTTACGACTTCCCAGGGAATGAAAAACTGTTTTTT. Protein product: CASSYDFPGNEKLFF.

The rearrangement uses TRBV6-1 and TRBJ1-2; 7 nucleotides align to TRBD1. This CDR3 region has 14 residues. V gave up 2 bases and J gave up 4 bases; unmatched junction bases: 4. The germline V gene encodes CDR1 MNHNS and CDR2 SASEGT. The CDR3 sequence is CASSEKGQFYGYTF. The CDR3 DNA reads as TGTGCCAGCAGTGAAAAGGGACAGTTCTATGGCTACACCTTC.

The J gene is TRBJ2-5, the V gene TRBV5-1, with D tentatively TRBD1 (6 bases). This CDR3 region has 14 residues. Trimming left V 5 bases short and J 2 bases short, with 13 bases between. CDR1 is SGHRS, CDR2 YFSETQ, per germline. The CDR3 region is CASSLRGQQETQYF. CDR3 bases: TGCGCCAGCAGTCTTCGAGGACAGCAAGAGACCCAGTACTTC.

This chain links TRBV5-6 with TRBJ1-2; D may be TRBD1 (6 bases). V was trimmed by 2 bases and J by 0 bases, leaving 14 bases between them. The CDR3 runs 16 residues. Per the germline V gene, CDR1 is SGHDT and CDR2 is YYEEEE. CDR3 region: CASSLEGGKANYGYTF. DNA of the CDR3: TGTGCCAGCAGCTTAGAGGGGGGGAAGGCTAACTATGGCTACACCTTC.

This clone was counted a single time. The DNA for the CDR3 is TGTGCCAGCAGCCCGGTCTTTTCAGGGGCAGATACGCAGTATTTT. It encodes CASSPVFSGADTQYF. The chain uses TRBV11-2 and TRBJ2-3; weak D call: TRBD1 (6 bases). The germline V gene encodes CDR1 SGHAT and CDR2 FQNNGV. This CDR3 comprises 15 residues. With 5 bases removed from V and 4 bases from J, the gap between germline ends came to 16 bases.

This chain connects TRBV18 to TRBJ1-2, with TRBD1 matching 9 bases. Trimming cost V 3 bases and J 3 bases; bases outside gene matches: 11. There are 17 residues in the CDR3. Germline CDR1 and CDR2: KGHSH and LQKENI. The CDR3 DNA reads TGTGCCAGCTCACCCTCCGGGACAGGGCGTTCGGACTATGGCTACACCTTC. Translation gives CASSPSGTGRSDYGYTF.

This clone appeared a few times. The CDR3 region has the DNA TGTGCCACCAGCAGAGATCTCGCGGGAAGGGAGACCCAGTACTTC. Its protein product is CATSRDLAGRETQYF. The rearrangement links TRBV15 to TRBJ2-5; a weak D match, TRBD2 (6 bases). The CDR3 spans 15 residues. Germline V CDR1 and CDR2: LNHNV, YYDKDF (reference sequence). Trimming cost V 0 bases and J 5 bases, with 13 bases left between them.

V gene TRBV19 combines with J gene TRBJ2-7; 12 nucleotides agree with TRBD2. Per the germline V gene, CDR1 is LNHDA and CDR2 is SQIVND (reference sequence). The V segment lost 3 bases and the J segment 5 bases; nucleotides outside the gene matches: 5. The CDR3 length is 15 residues. CDR3 loop: CASSMTSGSLNEQYF. The DNA of the CDR3 is TGTGCCAGTAGTATGACTAGCGGGAGTCTGAACGAGCAGTACTTC.

DNA of the CDR3: TGTGCCAGCAGCCAGGGAGACAGGGGATTTGGCTACACCTTC. This codes for CASSQGDRGFGYTF. This chain connects TRBV4-2 to TRBJ1-2, with 8 bases aligning to TRBD1. V trimming: 3 bases; J trimming: 7 bases; junction bases outside the gene matches: 7. Germline V gives CDR1 LGHNA, CDR2 YNFKEQ. This CDR3 contains 14 residues.

V and J are TRBV7-9 and TRBJ1-4; 7 bases match TRBD1. Germline values: CDR1 SEHNR, CDR2 FQNEAQ (reference sequence). V gave up 2 bases and J gave up 2 bases; unmatched junction bases: 2. CDR3 size: 15 residues. Written as DNA, the CDR3 is TGTGCCAGCAGCTTATCGACAGGGACTAATGAAAAACTGTTTTTT. Translated, it gives CASSLSTGTNEKLFF.

This chain connects TRBV11-2 to TRBJ1-5; no firm D call. V dropped 1 base and J dropped 3 bases, with 4 bases sitting between them. The CDR3 is 13 residues long. CDR1 is SGHAT and CDR2 is FQNNGV in the germline V gene. The CDR3 loop is CASSLAYNQPQHF. The CDR3 DNA is TGTGCCAGCAGCTTAGCCTACAATCAGCCCCAGCATTTT.

V and J are TRBV19 and TRBJ2-7; the match to TRBD2 covers 14 bases. Germline assignment: CDR1 LNHDA and CDR2 SQIVND (reference sequence). This CDR3 has 14 residues. The ends lost 10 bases at V and 0 bases at J; junction bases unmatched: 2. The CDR3 reads CATGTSGSSYEQYF. The DNA for the CDR3 is TGTGCCACCGGGACTAGCGGGAGCTCCTACGAGCAGTACTTC.

This clone was recorded once. J is TRBJ1-2 and V is TRBV5-5, with D possibly being TRBD1 (5 bases). This CDR3 spans 13 amino acids. The germline V gene encodes CDR1 SGHKS and CDR2 YYEKEE (reference sequence). Trimming pared 4 bases from V and 6 bases from J, leaving 13 bases between. The CDR3: CASSAVRGHGYTF. The CDR3 nucleotides are TGTGCCAGCAGCGCAGTTAGGGGCCATGGCTACACCTTC.

In this sample, this clone turned up a few times. The chain is built from TRBV18 and TRBJ2-7; TRBD1 agrees at 9 bases. Germline V gene sequence: CDR1 KGHSH, CDR2 LQKENI. The J segment lost 3 bases and the V segment lost 3 bases, leaving 9 bases of the junction unmatched. This CDR3 contains 16 residues. CDR3 sequence: CASSPPSGTGFYEQYF. The CDR3 DNA sequence: TGTGCCAGCTCACCTCCATCCGGGACAGGGTTCTACGAGCAGTACTTC.

The count of this clone is one. V is TRBV28 and J is TRBJ1-1; TRBD1 aligns across 7 bases. Germline CDR1 reads MDHEN; CDR2 reads SYDVKM. The V segment lost 6 bases and the J segment 6 bases; nucleotides outside the gene matches: 10. The CDR3 sequence is 14 residues long. CDR3 bases: TGTGCCAGCAGCTTGACAGGGTTTAGGGCTGAAGCTTTCTTT. Translated: CASSLTGFRAEAFF.